This is a list of T cell receptor beta chains from one sample in a study of T-cell reconstitution after alpha-beta-depleted transplantation in children. TCRdb ran MiXCR on the PCR reads and lists one entry per CDR3 protein. The data show 700,000 to 950,000 distinct CDR3 sequences, 15% to 20% seen once. Sequencing used PBMCs, mostly from graft donor cells, obtained 360 days after TCRalphabeta/CD19-depleted stem cell transplant. The receptors derive from a male patient under 18 who had a stem cell transplant for acute lymphoblastic leukemia, so the T cells may come from the graft donor. CDR3s include the opening cysteine and the closing phenylalanine or tryptophan. The D gene is left open where the match is weak. Clone size is stated in some rows and not others, as once, few, many or a class when expanded.

J | V | size | D | CDR3 | DNA
TRBJ1-3 | TRBV14 | - | - | CASSRLNYGRLSGNTIYF | TGTGCCAGCAGCCGATTGAATTATGGACGCCTCTCTGGAAACACCATATATTTT
TRBJ2-7 | TRBV4-1 | - | TRBD2 | CASQVIGTSGYEQYF | TGCGCCAGCCAAGTTATAGGGACTAGCGGTTACGAGCAGTACTTC
TRBJ2-1 | TRBV27 | - | - | CASSLMSGEQFF | TGTGCCAGCAGTTTAATGAGCGGCGAGCAGTTCTTC
TRBJ2-1 | TRBV5-1 | few | - | CASSWGAGGHNYNEQFF | TGCGCCAGCAGCTGGGGGGCAGGGGGACATAACTACAATGAGCAGTTCTTC
TRBJ1-1 | TRBV7-8 | many | - | CASSLRQNTEAFF | TGTGCCAGCAGCCTCCGACAGAACACTGAAGCTTTCTTT
TRBJ2-1 | TRBV4-1 | few | - | CASSQVEGEQFF | TGCGCCAGCAGCCAAGTTGAGGGAGAGCAGTTCTTC
TRBJ2-7 | TRBV11-3 | few | TRBD1 | CASSLDRRTGEQYF | TGTGCCAGCAGCTTAGATCGAAGGACAGGAGAGCAGTACTTC
TRBJ1-2 | TRBV5-6 | - | - | CASSWTGTAYGYTF | TGTGCCAGCAGCTGGACCGGGACTGCCTATGGCTACACCTTC
TRBJ2-5 | TRBV5-1 | few | TRBD2 | CASVPRLGLAGSRETQYF | TGCGCCAGCGTGCCTCGCTTGGGACTAGCGGGTTCCAGGGAGACCCAGTACTTC
TRBJ1-4 | TRBV14 | - | - | CASSPLSNEKLFF | TGTGCCAGCAGCCCTCTAAGTAATGAAAAACTGTTTTTT
TRBJ2-7 | TRBV18 | - | - | CASSPEGSRQYF | TGTGCCAGCTCACCAGAGGGGTCAAGGCAGTACTTC
TRBJ1-2 | TRBV29-1 | few | - | CSVDGTGTSFLSNYGYTF | TGCAGCGTTGATGGTACGGGGACCTCTTTTCTCTCTAACTATGGCTACACCTTC
TRBJ2-3 | TRBV12-3/TRBV12-4 | many | - | CASSLRQQGDTQYF | TGTGCCAGCAGTTTACGGCAGCAAGGGGATACGCAGTATTTT
TRBJ2-2 | TRBV12-3/TRBV12-4 | many | TRBD1 | CASSKGQGNTGELFF | TGTGCCAGCAGTAAAGGACAGGGGAACACCGGGGAGCTGTTTTTT
TRBJ2-5 | TRBV20-1 | few | - | CSARDGLVSLRQETQYF | TGCAGTGCTAGAGACGGACTCGTTAGCCTCCGCCAAGAGACCCAGTACTTC
TRBJ2-3 | TRBV12-3/TRBV12-4 | many | - | CASRPWEGDTQYF | TGTGCCAGCAGGCCCTGGGAAGGGGATACGCAGTATTTT